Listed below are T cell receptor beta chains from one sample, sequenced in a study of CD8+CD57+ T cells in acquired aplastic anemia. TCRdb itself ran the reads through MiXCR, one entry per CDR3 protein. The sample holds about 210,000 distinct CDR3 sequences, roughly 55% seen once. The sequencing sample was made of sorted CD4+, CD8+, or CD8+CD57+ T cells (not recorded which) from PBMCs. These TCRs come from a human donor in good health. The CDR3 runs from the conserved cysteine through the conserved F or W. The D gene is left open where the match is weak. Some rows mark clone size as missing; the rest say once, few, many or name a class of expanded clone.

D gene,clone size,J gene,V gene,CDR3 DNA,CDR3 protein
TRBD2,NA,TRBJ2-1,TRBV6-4,TGTGCCAGCAGTGACTCGCAGCGGGGGGAGCAGTTCTTC,CASSDSQRGEQFF
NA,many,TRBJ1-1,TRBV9,TGTGCCAGCAGCGTAGTGGGCACTGAAGCTTTCTTT,CASSVVGTEAFF
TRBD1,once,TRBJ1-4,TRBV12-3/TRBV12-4,TGTGCCAGCTATTCAGGGGGGGAAAGACTTAATGAAAAACTGTTTTTT,CASYSGGERLNEKLFF
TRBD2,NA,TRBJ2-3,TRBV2,TGTGCCAGCAGTGAAGGCCCCGTGGGTACTAGCGAGGATACGCAGTATTTT,CASSEGPVGTSEDTQYF
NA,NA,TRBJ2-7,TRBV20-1,TGCAGTGCTAGGTCTATCATTACTGGCTACGGGCAGTACTTC,CSARSIITGYGQYF
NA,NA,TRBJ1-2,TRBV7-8,TGTGCCAGCAGCTTAGCTAAAGGGGGGGCTGAAGCTGGCTACACCTTC,CASSLAKGGAEAGYTF
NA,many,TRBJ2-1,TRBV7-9,TGTGCCACCGGACTGGTGGGCGACAATGAGCAGTTCTTC,CATGLVGDNEQFF
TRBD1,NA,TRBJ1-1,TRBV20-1,TGCAGTGCTTCACAGGGGAATACTGAAGCTTTCTTT,CSASQGNTEAFF
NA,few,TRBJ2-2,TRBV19,TGTGCCAGCCAACGTTACGGGGAGCTGTTTTTT,CASQRYGELFF
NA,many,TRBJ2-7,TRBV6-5,TGTGCCAGCAGGAGTCCGCCGGGACAAGGATTCTCCTACGAGCAGTACTTC,CASRSPPGQGFSYEQYF
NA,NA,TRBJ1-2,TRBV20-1,TGCAGTGCCCTGGTTCCGGGGAACTATGGCTACACCTTC,CSALVPGNYGYTF
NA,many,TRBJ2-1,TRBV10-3,TGTGCCATCGAACCCGGGAATAGCAATGAGCAGTTCTTC,CAIEPGNSNEQFF
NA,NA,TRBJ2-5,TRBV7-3,TGTGCCAGCAGCTTACCGCAGCACATGGGGGAGACCCAGTACTTC,CASSLPQHMGETQYF
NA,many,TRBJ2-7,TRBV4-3,TGCGCCAGCAGCCAAGTAGTAGGGGTGTTCTACGAGCAGTACTTC,CASSQVVGVFYEQYF
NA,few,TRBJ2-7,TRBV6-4,TGTGCCAGCAGTTCCCCTGTGTACTCCTACGAGCAGTACTTC,CASSSPVYSYEQYF
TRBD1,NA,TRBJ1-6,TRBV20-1,TGCAGTGCTAGGCCTCCGGGACAGTCAAATTCACCCCTCCACTTT,CSARPPGQSNSPLHF
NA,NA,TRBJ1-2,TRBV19,TGTGCCAGTAGTATGCAGGGGTTCCCTTGGGGCTACACCTTC,CASSMQGFPWGYTF